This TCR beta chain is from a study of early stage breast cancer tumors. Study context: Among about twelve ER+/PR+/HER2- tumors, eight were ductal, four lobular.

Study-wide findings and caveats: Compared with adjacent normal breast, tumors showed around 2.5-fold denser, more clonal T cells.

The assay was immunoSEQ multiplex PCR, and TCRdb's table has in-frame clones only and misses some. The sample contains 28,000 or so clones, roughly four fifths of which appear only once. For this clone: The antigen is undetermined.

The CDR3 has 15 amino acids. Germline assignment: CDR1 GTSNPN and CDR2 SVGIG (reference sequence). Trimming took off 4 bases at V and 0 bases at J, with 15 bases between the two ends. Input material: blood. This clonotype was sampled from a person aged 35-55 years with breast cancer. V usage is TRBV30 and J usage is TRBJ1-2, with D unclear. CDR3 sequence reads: CAWTREGTSNYGYTF. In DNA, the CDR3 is TGTGCCTGGACCCGGGAGGGTACCTCTAACTATGGCTACACCTTC.